Below are 7 T cell receptor beta chains sequenced from a single sample in a study of blood T cell repertoires in COVID-19. Assay: immunoSEQ multiplex PCR; the TCRdb copy retains only in-frame clones and omits some. The sample shows a few hundred thousand clones, approximately 87% of them seen only once. Sequences were obtained from peripheral blood. Receptors originate from a human donor in a cohort sampled during active COVID-19.

V usage is TRBV28 and J usage is TRBJ1-5, with D unresolved. The V end was cut by 2 bases, the J end by 0 bases, with 8 bases between. Germline lookup yields CDR1 MDHEN and CDR2 SYDVKM. CDR3 length: 15 residues. The CDR3 here is CASSLGGHSNQPQHF. The CDR3 DNA sequence: TGTGCCAGCAGTTTAGGCGGGCATAGCAATCAGCCCCAGCATTTT. The full variable domain, with the rest looked up from reference TRBV28 and TRBJ1-5, is DVKVTQSSRYLVKRTGEKVFLECVQDMDHENMFWYRQDPGLGLRLIYFSYDVKMKEKGDIPEGYSVSREKKERFSLILESASTNQTSMYLCASSLGGHSNQPQHFGDGTRLSIL.

This rearrangement joins TRBV6-5 to TRBJ2-1; 9 nucleotides agree with TRBD1. V was pared by 6 bases and J by 2 bases, with 5 bases of the junction left unmatched. Germline V gene sequence: CDR1 MNHEY, CDR2 SVGAGI. This CDR3 is 15 amino acids long. This CDR3 reads CASSLQGATYNEQFF. DNA of the CDR3: TGTGCCAGCAGCTTACAGGGGGCTACCTACAATGAGCAGTTCTTC.

This chain uses TRBV5-5 with TRBJ2-2; D is unresolved. The V gene's germline CDR1 is SGHKS and CDR2 YYEKEE (reference sequence). V was clipped by 2 bases and J by 2 bases, with 7 bases between them. The CDR3 has 14 amino acids. This CDR3 is CASSFHFNTGELFF. CDR3 DNA: TGTGCCAGCAGCTTCCACTTCAACACCGGGGAGCTGTTTTTT.

The V call is TRBV7-9, the J call TRBJ2-1; TRBD2 aligns across 10 bases. The CDR3 runs 17 residues. Germline V gives CDR1 SEHNR, CDR2 FQNEAQ (reference sequence). Trimming cost V 1 base and J 6 bases; bases outside gene matches: 9. This CDR3 reads CASSLGGLAGVINEQFF. CDR3 sequence (DNA): TGTGCCAGCAGCTTAGGGGGGCTAGCGGGAGTAATCAATGAGCAGTTCTTC.

This clone came up once. This rearrangement joins TRBV6-5 to TRBJ2-7; D is perhaps TRBD1 (6 bases). CDR1 is MNHEY and CDR2 is SVGAGI in the germline V gene. The V and J ends lost 8 bases and 7 bases respectively, with 21 bases between them. The length of the CDR3 is 14 residues. The CDR3 spells CASQRTDFSGEQYF. The CDR3 nucleotides read TGTGCCAGCCAAAGGACAGATTTTTCCGGGGAGCAGTACTTC.

This clone was observed at least ten times. The chain uses TRBV11-3 and TRBJ2-3; D gene ambiguous. Per the germline V gene, CDR1 is SGHNT and CDR2 is YENEEA. The CDR3 runs to 14 residues. V lost 0 bases and J 3 bases, leaving 7 bases between the germline ends. The CDR3 nucleotides are TGTGCCAGCAGCTTAGATGGCCAAACAGATACGCAGTATTTT. Translated, it gives CASSLDGQTDTQYF.

The rearrangement links TRBV5-1 to TRBJ1-6; no reliable D call. Germline V gene lookup returns CDR1 SGHRS and CDR2 YFSETQ. The CDR3 is 15 amino acids. Between the trimmed V and J ends, which lost 1 base and 5 bases, there was a span of 10 bases. The CDR3 region is CASSLSAGNNSPLHF. The DNA of the CDR3 is TGCGCCAGCAGCTTGTCGGCGGGCAATAATTCACCCCTCCACTTT. The variable domain in full, with the rest retrieved from reference TRBV5-1 and TRBJ1-6, is KAGVTQTPRYLIKTRGQQVTLSCSPISGHRSVSWYQQTPGQGLQFLFEYFSETQRNKGNFPGRFSGRQFSNSRSEMNVSTLELGDSALYLCASSLSAGNNSPLHFGNGTRLTVT.